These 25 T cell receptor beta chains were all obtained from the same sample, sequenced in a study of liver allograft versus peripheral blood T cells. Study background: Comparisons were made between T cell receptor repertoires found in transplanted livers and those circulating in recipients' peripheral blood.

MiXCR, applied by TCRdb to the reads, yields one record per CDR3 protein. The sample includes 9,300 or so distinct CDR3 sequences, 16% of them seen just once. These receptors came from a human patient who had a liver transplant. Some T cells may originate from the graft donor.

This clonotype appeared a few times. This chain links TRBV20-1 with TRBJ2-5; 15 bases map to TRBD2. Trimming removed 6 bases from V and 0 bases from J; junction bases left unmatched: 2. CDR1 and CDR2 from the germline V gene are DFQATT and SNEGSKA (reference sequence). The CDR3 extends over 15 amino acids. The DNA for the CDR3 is TGCAGTGCAGGGACTAGCGGGGGGAACCAAGAGACCCAGTACTTC. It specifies CSAGTSGGNQETQYF.

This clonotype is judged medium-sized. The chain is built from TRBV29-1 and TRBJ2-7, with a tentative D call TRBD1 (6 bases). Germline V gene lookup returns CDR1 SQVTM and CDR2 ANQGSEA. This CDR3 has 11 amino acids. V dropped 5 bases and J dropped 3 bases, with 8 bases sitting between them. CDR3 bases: TGCAGCGTTCGGGACAACTACGAGCAGTACTTC. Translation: CSVRDNYEQYF.

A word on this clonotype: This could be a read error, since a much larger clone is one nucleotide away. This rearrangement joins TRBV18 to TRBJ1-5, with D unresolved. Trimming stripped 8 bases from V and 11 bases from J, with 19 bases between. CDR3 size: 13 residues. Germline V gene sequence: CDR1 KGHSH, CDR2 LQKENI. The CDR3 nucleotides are TGTGCCAGCATCAAGAGACCGGGAGGTTCCCAGCATTTT. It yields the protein CASIKRPGGSQHF. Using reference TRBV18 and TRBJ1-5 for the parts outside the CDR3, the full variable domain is NAGVMQNPRHLVRRRGQEARLRCSPMKGHSHVYWYRQLPEEGLKFMVYLQKENIIDESGMPKERFSAEFPKEGPSILRIQQVVRGDSAAYFCASIKRPGGSQHFGDGTRLSIL.

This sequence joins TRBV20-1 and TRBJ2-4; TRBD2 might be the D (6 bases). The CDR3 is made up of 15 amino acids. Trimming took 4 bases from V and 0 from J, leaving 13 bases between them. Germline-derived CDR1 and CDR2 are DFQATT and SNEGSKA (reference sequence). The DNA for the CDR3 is TGCAGTGCTATCCGGATCGGGGGAGCCAAAAACATTCAGTACTTC. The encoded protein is CSAIRIGGAKNIQYF.

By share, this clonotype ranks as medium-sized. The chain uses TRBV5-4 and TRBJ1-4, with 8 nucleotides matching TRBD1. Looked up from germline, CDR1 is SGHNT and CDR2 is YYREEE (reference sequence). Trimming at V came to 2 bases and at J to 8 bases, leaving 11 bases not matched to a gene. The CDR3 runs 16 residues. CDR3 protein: CASSLSLDRGEEKLFF. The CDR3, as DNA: TGTGCCAGCAGCTTATCCCTCGACAGGGGTGAAGAAAAACTGTTTTTT.

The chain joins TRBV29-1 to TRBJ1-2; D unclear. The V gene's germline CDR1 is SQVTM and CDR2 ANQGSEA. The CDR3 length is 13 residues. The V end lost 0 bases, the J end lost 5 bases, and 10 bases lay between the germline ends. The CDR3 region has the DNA TGCAGCGTTGAAGATCCAACACGTTATGGCTACACCTTC. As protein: CSVEDPTRYGYTF.

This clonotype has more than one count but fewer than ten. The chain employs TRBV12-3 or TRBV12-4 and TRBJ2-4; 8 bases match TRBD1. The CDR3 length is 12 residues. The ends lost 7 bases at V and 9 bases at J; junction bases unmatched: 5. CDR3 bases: TGTGCCAGCACATCGGACAGGGTCATTCAGTACTTC. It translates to CASTSDRVIQYF.

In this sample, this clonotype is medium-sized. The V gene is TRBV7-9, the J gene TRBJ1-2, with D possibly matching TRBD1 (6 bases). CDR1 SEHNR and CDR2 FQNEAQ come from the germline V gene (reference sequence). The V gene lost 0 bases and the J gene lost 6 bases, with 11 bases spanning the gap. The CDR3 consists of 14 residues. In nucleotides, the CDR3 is TGTGCCAGCAGCTTAGCGGGAGGACAGCATGGCTACACCTTC. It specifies CASSLAGGQHGYTF.

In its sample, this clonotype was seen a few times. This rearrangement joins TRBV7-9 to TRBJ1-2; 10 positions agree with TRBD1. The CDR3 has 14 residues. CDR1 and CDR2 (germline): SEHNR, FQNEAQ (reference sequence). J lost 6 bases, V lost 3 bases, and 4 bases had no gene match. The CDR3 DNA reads TGTGCCAGCAGCTTGGAGACAGGGGGCAATGGCTACACCTTC. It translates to CASSLETGGNGYTF.

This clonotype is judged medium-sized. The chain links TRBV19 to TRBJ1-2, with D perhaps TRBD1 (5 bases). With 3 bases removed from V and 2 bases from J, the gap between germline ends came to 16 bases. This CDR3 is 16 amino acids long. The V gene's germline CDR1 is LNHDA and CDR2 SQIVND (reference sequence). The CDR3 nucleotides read TGTGCCAGTAGTATGGGGGTCCCCCTGGAGAACTATGGCTACACCTTC. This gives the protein CASSMGVPLENYGYTF.

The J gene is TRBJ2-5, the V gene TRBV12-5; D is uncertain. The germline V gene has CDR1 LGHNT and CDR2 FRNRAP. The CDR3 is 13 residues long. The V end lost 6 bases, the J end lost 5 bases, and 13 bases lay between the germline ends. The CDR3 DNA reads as TGTGCTAGTGGGCTGGCGAATCTGGAGACCCAGTACTTC. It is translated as CASGLANLETQYF.

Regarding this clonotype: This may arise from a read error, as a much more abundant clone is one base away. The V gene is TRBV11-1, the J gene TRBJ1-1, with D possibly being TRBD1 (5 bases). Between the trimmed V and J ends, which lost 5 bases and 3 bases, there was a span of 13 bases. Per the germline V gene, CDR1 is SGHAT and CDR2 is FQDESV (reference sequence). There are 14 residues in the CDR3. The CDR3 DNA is TGTGCCAGCAGCCCGACAGAGTACGACACTGAAGCTTTCTTT. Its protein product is CASSPTEYDTEAFF.

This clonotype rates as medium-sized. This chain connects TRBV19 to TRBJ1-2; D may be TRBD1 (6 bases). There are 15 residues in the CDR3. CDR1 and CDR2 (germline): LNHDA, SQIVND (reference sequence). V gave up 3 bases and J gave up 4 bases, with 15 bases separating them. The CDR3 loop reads CASSISTGHFYGYTF. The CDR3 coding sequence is TGTGCCAGTAGTATCTCTACGGGACATTTCTATGGCTACACCTTC.

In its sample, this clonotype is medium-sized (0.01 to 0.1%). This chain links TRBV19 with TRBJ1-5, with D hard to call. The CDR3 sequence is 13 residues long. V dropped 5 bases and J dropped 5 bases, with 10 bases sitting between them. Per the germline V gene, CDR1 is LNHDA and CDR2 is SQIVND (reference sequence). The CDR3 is CASSVSLYQPQHF. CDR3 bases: TGTGCCAGTAGTGTTTCCCTTTATCAGCCCCAGCATTTT.

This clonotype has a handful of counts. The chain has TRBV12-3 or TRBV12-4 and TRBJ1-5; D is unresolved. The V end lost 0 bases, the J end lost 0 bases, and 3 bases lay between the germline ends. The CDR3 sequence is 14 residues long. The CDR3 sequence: CASSLAGSNQPQHF. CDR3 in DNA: TGTGCCAGCAGTTTAGCCGGTAGCAATCAGCCCCAGCATTTT.

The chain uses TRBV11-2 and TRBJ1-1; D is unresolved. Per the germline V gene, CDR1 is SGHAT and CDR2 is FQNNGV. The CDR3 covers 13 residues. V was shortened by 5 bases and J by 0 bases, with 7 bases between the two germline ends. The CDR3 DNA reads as TGTGCCAGCAGCCGGACTCTGAACACTGAAGCTTTCTTT. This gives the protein CASSRTLNTEAFF.

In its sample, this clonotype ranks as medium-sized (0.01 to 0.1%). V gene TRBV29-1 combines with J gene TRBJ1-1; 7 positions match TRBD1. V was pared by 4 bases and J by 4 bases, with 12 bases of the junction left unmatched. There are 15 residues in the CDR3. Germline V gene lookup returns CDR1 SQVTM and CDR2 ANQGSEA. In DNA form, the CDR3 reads TGCAGCGTTGTAGGACAGGCAACGGAGGTCACTGAAGCTTTCTTT. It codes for CSVVGQATEVTEAFF.

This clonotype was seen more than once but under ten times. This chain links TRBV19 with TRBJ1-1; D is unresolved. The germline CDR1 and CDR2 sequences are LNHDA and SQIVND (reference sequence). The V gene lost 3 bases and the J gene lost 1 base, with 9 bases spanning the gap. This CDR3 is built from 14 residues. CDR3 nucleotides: TGTGCCAGTAGTATGGGGTGGCAGAACACTGAAGCTTTCTTT. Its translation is CASSMGWQNTEAFF.

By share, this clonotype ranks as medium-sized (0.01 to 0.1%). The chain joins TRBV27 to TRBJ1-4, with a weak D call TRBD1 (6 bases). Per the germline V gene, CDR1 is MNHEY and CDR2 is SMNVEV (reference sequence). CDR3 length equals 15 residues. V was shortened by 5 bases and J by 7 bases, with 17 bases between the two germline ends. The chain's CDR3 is CASSPHRDSGEKLFF. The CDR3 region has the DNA TGTGCCAGCAGTCCCCACAGGGATAGCGGTGAAAAACTGTTTTTT.

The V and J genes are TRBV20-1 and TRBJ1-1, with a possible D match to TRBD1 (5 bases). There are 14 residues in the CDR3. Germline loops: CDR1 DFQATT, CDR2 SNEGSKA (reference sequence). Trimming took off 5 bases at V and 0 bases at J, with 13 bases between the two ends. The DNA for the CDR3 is TGCAGTGCTTCGGGACGCCCGATGAACACTGAAGCTTTCTTT. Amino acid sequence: CSASGRPMNTEAFF.

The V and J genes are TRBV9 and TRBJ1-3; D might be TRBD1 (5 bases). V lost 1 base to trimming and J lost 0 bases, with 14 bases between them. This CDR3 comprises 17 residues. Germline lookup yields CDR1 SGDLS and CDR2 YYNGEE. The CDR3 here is CASSVSGSPLSGNTIYF. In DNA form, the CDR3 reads TGTGCCAGCAGCGTATCAGGGTCTCCACTCTCTGGAAACACCATATATTTT.

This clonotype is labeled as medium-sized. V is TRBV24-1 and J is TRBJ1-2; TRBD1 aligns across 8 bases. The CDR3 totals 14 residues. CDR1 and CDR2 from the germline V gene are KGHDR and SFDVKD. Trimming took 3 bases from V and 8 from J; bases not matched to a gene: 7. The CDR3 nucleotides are TGTGCCACCAGTGATGGACAGGGTAGTGAAGGCTACACCTTC. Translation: CATSDGQGSEGYTF.

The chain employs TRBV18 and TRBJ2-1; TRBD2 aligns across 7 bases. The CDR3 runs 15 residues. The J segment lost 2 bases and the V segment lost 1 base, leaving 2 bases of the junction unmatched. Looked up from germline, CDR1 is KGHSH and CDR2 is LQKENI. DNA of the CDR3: TGTGCCAGCTCACCACGGGGGGGAACCTACAATGAGCAGTTCTTC. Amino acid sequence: CASSPRGGTYNEQFF.

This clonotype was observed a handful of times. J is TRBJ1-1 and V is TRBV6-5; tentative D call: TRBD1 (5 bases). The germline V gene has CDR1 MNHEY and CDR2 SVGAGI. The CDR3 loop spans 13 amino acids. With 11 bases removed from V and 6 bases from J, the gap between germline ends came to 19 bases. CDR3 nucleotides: TGTGCCTCACAAGGGGAGGCCCAACCTGAAGCTTTCTTT. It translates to CASQGEAQPEAFF.

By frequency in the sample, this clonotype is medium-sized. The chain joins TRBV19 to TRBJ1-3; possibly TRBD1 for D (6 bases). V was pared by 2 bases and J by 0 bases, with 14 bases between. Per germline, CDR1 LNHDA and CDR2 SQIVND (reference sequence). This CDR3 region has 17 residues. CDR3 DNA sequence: TGTGCCAGTAGTATAAATCCGGGACAAACCTCTGGAAACACCATATATTTT. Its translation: CASSINPGQTSGNTIYF.